This TCR beta chain was captured in a study of beta chain features in type 1 diabetes. Study-level findings and limits: cDNA-based reads could over-represent cells with high TCR expression. A definitive answer on HLA type influencing TCRB rearrangement was not reached here. Shortening of TCRB CDR3s, moderate but significant, appeared in all four CD4+ subsets of Type 1 diabetes patients. Junctions at VDJ sites from type 1 diabetes patients had fewer insertions and more deletions.

Expressed TCRB transcripts were sequenced after all isolated RNA was converted to cDNA. Repertoires were generated with immunoSEQ multiplex PCR, while TCRdb's copy carries only in-frame clones and drops some. The sample lists 160,000 or so clones, approximately 8.7% occurring once. Each sorted fraction was over 95% pure. This clone has a handful of counts. Its target is unknown. The CDR3 has 16 amino acids. V lost 4 bases to trimming and J lost 5 bases; unmatched junction nucleotides: 13. Per the germline V gene, CDR1 is LGHNA and CDR2 is YNFKEQ. The chain uses TRBV4-2 and TRBJ1-2; 7 bases line up with TRBD1. The sample comprised central memory CD4+ T cells from blood. The clonotype was recovered from a woman aged 25 to 39 with type 1 diabetes. CDR3 sequence: CASSPSHDRAVYGYTF. CDR3 sequence (DNA): TGTGCCAGCAGCCCCTCACACGACAGGGCCGTTTATGGCTACACCTTC.